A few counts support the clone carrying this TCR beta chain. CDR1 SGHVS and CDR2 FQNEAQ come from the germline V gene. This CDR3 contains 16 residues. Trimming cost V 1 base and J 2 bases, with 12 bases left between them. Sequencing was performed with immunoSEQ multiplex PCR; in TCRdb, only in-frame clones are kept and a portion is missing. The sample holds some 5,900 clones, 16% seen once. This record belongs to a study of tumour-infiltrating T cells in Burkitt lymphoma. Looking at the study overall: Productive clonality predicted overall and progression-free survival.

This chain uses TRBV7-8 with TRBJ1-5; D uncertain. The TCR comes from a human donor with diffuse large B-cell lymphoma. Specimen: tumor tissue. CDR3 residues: CASSLGIKAGNQPQHF. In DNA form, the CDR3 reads TGTGCCAGCAGCTTAGGCATCAAGGCGGGCAATCAGCCCCAGCATTTT.